Below, one T cell receptor (beta chain) is given with its context. The sample originates from a study of blood T cell repertoires in COVID-19. V lost 3 bases, J lost 5 bases, and 19 bases lay in between. This CDR3 comprises 16 residues. Germline CDR1 reads MNHEY; CDR2 reads SMNVEV (reference sequence). Authors' data handling: How many nucleated cells were present was estimated from reference gene primer amplification. Profiled with immunoSEQ multiplex PCR; TCRdb holds only in-frame clones, not every one. V, J and clone size reflect that table, while D and trimming were determined from the DNA. The data hold tens of thousands of clones, with about 75% observed a single time.

The V and J genes are TRBV27 and TRBJ1-1; no firm D call. The specimen sequenced was peripheral blood. The clonotype was recovered from a man aged 65-85 years with active or convalescent COVID-19. This CDR3 is CASSFGENLGGTEAFF. The CDR3, as DNA: TGTGCCAGCAGTTTCGGGGAAAACCTCGGCGGGACTGAAGCTTTCTTT.